The clone carrying this T cell receptor beta chain came up a few times. This entry is derived from a study of CD8+ T cells in alopecia areata. Germline CDR1 reads SGHRS; CDR2 reads YFSETQ. CDR3 length: 15 amino acids. V gave up 3 bases and J gave up 2 bases, with 12 bases separating them. RNA was isolated and reverse transcribed to cDNA, the sequencing template. The method was immunoSEQ multiplex PCR; TCRdb's version includes in-frame clones alone and lacks a portion of them. The sample shows hundreds of thousands of clones, approximately 61% of them seen only once. The clonotype was recovered from a human donor with alopecia areata. Sequenced here: CD4+ T cells sorted from blood, sampled at week 0. The rearrangement links TRBV5-1 to TRBJ2-4; D ambiguous. The CDR3 DNA reads TGCGCCAGCAGCTACACACCCGAATCCAAAAACATTCAGTACTTC. It encodes CASSYTPESKNIQYF.